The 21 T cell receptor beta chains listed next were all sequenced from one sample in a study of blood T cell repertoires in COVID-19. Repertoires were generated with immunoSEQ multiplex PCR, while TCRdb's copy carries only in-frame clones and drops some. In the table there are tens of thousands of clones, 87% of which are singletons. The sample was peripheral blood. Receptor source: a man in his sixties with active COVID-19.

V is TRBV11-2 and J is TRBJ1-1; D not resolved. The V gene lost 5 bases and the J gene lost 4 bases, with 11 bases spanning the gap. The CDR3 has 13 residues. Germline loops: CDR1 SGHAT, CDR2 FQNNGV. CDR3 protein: CASSPGGITEAFF. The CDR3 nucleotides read TGTGCCAGCAGCCCTGGAGGGATCACTGAAGCTTTCTTT.

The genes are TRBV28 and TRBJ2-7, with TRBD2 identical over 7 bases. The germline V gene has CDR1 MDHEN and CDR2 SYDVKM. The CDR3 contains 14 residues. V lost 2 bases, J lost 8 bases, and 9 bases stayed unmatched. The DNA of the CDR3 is TGTGCCAGCAGTTTACTCGCGGGGGTTGTCAAGCAGTACTTC. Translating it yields CASSLLAGVVKQYF. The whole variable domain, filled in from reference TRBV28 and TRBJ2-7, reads DVKVTQSSRYLVKRTGEKVFLECVQDMDHENMFWYRQDPGLGLRLIYFSYDVKMKEKGDIPEGYSVSREKKERFSLILESASTNQTSMYLCASSLLAGVVKQYFGPGTRLTVT.

The CDR3 spells CASSTQGTGAYEQYF. In DNA form, the CDR3 reads TGTGCCAGCAGCACACAGGGGACAGGCGCCTACGAGCAGTACTTC. J is TRBJ2-7 and V is TRBV7-2; 8 nucleotides line up with TRBD1. Trimming cost V 5 bases and J 2 bases; bases outside gene matches: 8. Germline V CDR1 and CDR2: SGHTA, FQGNSA. The CDR3 consists of 15 residues.

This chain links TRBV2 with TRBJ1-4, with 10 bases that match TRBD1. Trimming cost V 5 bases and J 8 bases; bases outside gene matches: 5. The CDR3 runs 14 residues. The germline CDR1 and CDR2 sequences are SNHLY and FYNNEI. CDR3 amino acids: CASSRDRGREKLFF. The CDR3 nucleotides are TGTGCCAGCAGTAGGGACAGGGGAAGAGAAAAACTGTTTTTT.

The CDR3 region is CASSLGEYEQYF. The CDR3 region has the DNA TGTGCCAGCAGCCTCGGGGAATACGAGCAGTACTTC. This chain links TRBV3-1 (or the pseudogene TRBV3-2) with TRBJ2-7, with D possibly TRBD2 on 5 matching bases. Germline CDR1 and CDR2: LGHDT and YNNKEL (reference sequence). This CDR3 is 12 amino acids long. V was trimmed by 4 bases and J by 4 bases, leaving 8 bases between them.

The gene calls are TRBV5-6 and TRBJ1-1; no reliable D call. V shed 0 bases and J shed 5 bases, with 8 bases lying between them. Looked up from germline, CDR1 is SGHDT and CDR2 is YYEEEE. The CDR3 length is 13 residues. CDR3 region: CASSLAVVTEAFF. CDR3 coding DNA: TGTGCCAGCAGCTTGGCGGTGGTTACTGAAGCTTTCTTT.

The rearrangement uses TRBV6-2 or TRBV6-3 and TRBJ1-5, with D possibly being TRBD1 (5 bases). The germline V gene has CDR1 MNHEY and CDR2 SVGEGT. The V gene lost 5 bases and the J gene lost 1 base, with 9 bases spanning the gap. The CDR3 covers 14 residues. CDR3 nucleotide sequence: TGTGCCAGCAGTACAGGTAGAAGCAATCAGCCCCAGCATTTT. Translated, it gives CASSTGRSNQPQHF.

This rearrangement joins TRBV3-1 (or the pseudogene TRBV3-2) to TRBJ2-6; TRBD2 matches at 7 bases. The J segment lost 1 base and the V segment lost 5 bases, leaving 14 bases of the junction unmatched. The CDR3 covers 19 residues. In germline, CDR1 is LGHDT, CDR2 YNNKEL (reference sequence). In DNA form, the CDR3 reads TGTGCCAGCAGCTTCTTTTTACCGGGAGGCGGGTCTGGGGCCAACGTCCTGACTTTC. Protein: CASSFFLPGGGSGANVLTF.

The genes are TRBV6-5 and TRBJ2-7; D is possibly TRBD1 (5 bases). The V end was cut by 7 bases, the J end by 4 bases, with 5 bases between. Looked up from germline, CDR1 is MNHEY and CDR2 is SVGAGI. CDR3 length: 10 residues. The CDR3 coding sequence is TGTGCCAGCAAGGGGTACGAGCAGTACTTC. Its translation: CASKGYEQYF.

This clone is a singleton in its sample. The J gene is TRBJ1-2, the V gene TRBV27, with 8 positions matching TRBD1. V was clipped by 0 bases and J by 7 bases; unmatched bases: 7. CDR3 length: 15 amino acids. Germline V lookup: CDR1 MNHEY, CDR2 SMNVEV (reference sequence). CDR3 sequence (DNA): TGTGCCAGCAGTTTATCGGTCGGACAGGGATCTGGCTACACCTTC. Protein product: CASSLSVGQGSGYTF.

CDR3 sequence (DNA): TGTGCCAGCAGCCCGGGGGGGTCATCAAGCTCCTATAATTCACCCCTCCACTTT. It translates to CASSPGGSSSSYNSPLHF. This chain connects TRBV3-1 (or the pseudogene TRBV3-2) to TRBJ1-6; D possibly corresponds to TRBD1 (5 bases). The germline gives CDR1 LGHDT, CDR2 YNNKEL (reference sequence). This CDR3 region has 18 residues. V lost 4 bases, J lost 0 bases, and 16 bases lay in between.

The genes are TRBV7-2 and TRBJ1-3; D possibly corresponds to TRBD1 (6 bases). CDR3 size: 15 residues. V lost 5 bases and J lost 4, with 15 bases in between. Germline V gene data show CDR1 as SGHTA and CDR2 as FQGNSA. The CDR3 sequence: CASSPTGGPGNTIYF. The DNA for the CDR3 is TGTGCCAGCAGCCCTACGGGGGGGCCCGGAAACACCATATATTTT. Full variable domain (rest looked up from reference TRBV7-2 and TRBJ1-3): GAGVSQSPSNKVTEKGKDVELRCDPISGHTALYWYRQSLGQGLEFLIYFQGNSAPDKSGLPSDRFSAERTGGSVSTLTIQRTQQEDSAVYLCASSPTGGPGNTIYFGEGSWLTVV.

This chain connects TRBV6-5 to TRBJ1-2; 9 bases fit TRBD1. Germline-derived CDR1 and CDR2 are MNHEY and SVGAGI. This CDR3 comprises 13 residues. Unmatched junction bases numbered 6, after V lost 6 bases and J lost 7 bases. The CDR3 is CASSPQGASGYTF. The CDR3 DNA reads TGTGCCAGCAGCCCACAGGGGGCTTCTGGCTACACCTTC.

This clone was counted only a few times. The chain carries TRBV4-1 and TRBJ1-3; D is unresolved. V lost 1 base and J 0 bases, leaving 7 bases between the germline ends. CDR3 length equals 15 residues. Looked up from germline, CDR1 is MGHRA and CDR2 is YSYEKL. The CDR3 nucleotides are TGCGCCAGCAGCCAAGCCACGGGCTCTGGAAACACCATATATTTT. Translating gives CASSQATGSGNTIYF.

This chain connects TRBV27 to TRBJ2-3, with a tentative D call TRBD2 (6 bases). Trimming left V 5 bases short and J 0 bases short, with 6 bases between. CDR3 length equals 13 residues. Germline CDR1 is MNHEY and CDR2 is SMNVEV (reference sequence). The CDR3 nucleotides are TGTGCCAGCAGTGGGACTAGCACAGATACGCAGTATTTT. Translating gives CASSGTSTDTQYF.

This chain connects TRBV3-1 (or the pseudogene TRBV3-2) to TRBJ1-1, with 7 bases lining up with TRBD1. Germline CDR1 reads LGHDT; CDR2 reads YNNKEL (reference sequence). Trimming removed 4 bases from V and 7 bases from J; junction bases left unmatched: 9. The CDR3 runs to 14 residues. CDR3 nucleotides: TGTGCCAGCAGCCGACGCGACCGGGACAGTGAAGCTTTCTTT. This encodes CASSRRDRDSEAFF.

The CDR3: CASSVDGTGVRGRELFF. In DNA, the CDR3 is TGTGCCAGCAGCGTAGACGGGACAGGGGTCAGGGGTAGGGAGCTGTTTTTT. The rearrangement links TRBV9 to TRBJ2-2; 10 bases align to TRBD1. Trimming took 0 bases from V and 9 from J; bases not matched to a gene: 11. Germline lookup yields CDR1 SGDLS and CDR2 YYNGEE. This CDR3 is 17 amino acids long.

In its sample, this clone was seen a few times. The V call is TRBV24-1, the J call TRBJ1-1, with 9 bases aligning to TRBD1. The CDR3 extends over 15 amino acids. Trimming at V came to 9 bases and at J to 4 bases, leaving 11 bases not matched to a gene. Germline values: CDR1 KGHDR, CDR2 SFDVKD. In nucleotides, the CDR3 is TGTGCCACCGCCGACGGGACAGGGATTGGCACTGAAGCTTTCTTT. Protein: CATADGTGIGTEAFF.

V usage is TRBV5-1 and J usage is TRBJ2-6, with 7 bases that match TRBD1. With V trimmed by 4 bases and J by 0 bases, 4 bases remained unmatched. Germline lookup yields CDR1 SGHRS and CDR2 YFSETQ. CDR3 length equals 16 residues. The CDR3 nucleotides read TGCGCCAGCAGCGGGGGACAGACCTCTGGGGCCAACGTCCTGACTTTC. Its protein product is CASSGGQTSGANVLTF.

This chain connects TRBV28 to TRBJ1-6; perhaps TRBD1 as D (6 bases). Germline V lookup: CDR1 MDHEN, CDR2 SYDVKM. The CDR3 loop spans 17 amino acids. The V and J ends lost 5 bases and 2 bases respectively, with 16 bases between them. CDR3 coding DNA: TGTGCCAGCAGTGGCGACGGGACATGGACCTATAATTCACCCCTCCACTTT. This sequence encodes CASSGDGTWTYNSPLHF. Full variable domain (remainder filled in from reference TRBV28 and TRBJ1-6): DVKVTQSSRYLVKRTGEKVFLECVQDMDHENMFWYRQDPGLGLRLIYFSYDVKMKEKGDIPEGYSVSREKKERFSLILESASTNQTSMYLCASSGDGTWTYNSPLHFGNGTRLTVT.

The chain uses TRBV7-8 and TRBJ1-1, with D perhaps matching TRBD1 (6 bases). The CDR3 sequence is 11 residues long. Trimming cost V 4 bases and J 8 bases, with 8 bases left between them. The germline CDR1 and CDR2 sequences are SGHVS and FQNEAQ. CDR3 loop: CASSYTGEAFF. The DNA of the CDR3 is TGTGCCAGCAGCTATACAGGGGAAGCTTTCTTT.